This TCR beta chain was retrieved from a study of graft-versus-host responses after intestinal transplantation. Study at large: Isolated intestinal, liver-intestinal, or multivisceral transplants had been given to the recipients. Once they had received anti-thymocyte globulin induction, all recipients took tacrolimus and steroids for around three years.

Using immunoSEQ multiplex PCR, the repertoire was profiled, and TCRdb retains in-frame clones only, with some absent. The table lists approximately 7,100 clones, about nine tenths of them singletons. This clone was detected only once. V lost 2 bases, J lost 2 bases, and 4 bases stayed unmatched. CDR1 and CDR2 (germline): SGHVS, FQNEAQ. There are 16 residues in the CDR3. V is TRBV7-8 and J is TRBJ1-5, with 9 bases fitting TRBD1. The clonotype originates from a human patient who received an intestinal transplant, so some T cells may come from the graft donor. The sequencing used PBMCs, collected around 80 days after transplant. CDR3 region: CASSLLRTGGNQPQHF. The CDR3 DNA reads as TGTGCCAGCAGCTTATTGAGGACAGGGGGCAATCAGCCCCAGCATTTT.